This TCR beta chain is drawn from a study of T cell responses to AZD1222 COVID-19 vaccine (dated by TCRdb to 2020 to 2023). The study in broad terms: AZD1222 recipients with second doses at about 4 weeks or about 12 weeks were pooled, because spike-specific TCR depth and breadth did not differ between schedules. A total of 230 to 250 trial participants underwent TCR sequencing, of whom roughly 210 had received two doses of AZD1222 and some 25 had received two doses of the MenACWY control vaccine. Trial participants were enrolled by age into 18-55, 56-69 and 70-plus year subgroups, with about 150, 28 and 57 TCR-sequenced participants respectively. Points the paper makes about the study in general: A significant rise in spike-specific TCR breadth and depth was observed after two AZD1222 doses relative to day 0 and relative to MenACWY recipients. Conclusions about previously exposed vaccinees were limited because only six AZD1222 recipients were SARS-CoV-2 seropositive at baseline. The 56-69-year group was small, and its depth increase did not reach significance, likely because of low power. Because no day 14 peak-response samples were available, the repertoires could be characterized only after the peak T cell response. The vaccine-associated CD4 TCRs covered the entire spike protein, and the dominant responses fell in regions 160-218 and 743-854. Epitopes outside the regions mutated in the B.1.351 and B.1.1.7 variants were reportedly recognized by nearly half of the unique spike-specific TCRs. Most participants were white British and females outnumbered males, and the authors suggested that clonal diversity may have been underestimated.

The meaning of the sample's time point label: baseline before first vaccination. Samples from vaccinated people were obtained from the UK trials COV001 and COV002, which included a single-blind randomized controlled phase 2/3 trial of AZD1222 (ChAdOx1 nCoV-19) in healthy adults. Trial participant PBMC samples were collected at day 0 and day 28 after the second dose for TCRbeta chain sequencing. The CDR3 regions of human TCRbeta chains were analyzed by immunosequencing. The source study handled its data this way. Repertoire TCRs were matched against a reference library of SARS-CoV-2-specific TCRs generated with the MIRA antigen-specificity platform. Breadth was defined as the fraction of unique TCRs that were SARS-CoV-2-associated. Depth was defined as the fraction of total T cells that were SARS-CoV-2-associated. Each spike-specific TCR was assigned to its reactive spike region and to a CD4 or CD8 class using the MIRA data. Log10-transformed breadth and depth values were compared by one-way ANOVA with Sidak's multiple comparisons tests. The clones in this table, taken by TCRdb from immuneACCESS, are in-frame only. Not every clone is retained; where verified, under half of the shortfall comes from an unresolved V gene, and the cause of the rest is unknown. V, J and clone size are taken as reported in that table, and D and trimming were inferred from the DNA itself. The sample table shows around 97,000 clones, and over 75% are seen once. The ten largest make up 20% to 25% of the sample.

The CDR3 runs 15 amino acids, cysteine and phenylalanine included. Of all the DNA, just the CDR3 is kept, 45 bases in frame from base 1. V is shortened by 0 bases, J by 0 bases, and the region joining them spans 7 bases. Sequences LGHNT (CDR1) and FRNRAP (CDR2) are obtained from the germline V gene. To note about this clone: Which antigen it targets is not known. No base quality values were provided; no much bigger clone lies one nucleotide off.

The sequence links TRBV12-5 to TRBJ2-3; the D region may be TRBD1 or TRBD2, each matching 5 bases equally. The clonotype originates from an adult in good health. The sample in question was peripheral blood, obtained on day 0 of AZD1222 vaccination. The CDR3 region: CASGLVGDSTDTQYF. The DNA sequence is TGTGCTAGTGGTTTGGTAGGGGACAGCACAGATACGCAGTATTTT.